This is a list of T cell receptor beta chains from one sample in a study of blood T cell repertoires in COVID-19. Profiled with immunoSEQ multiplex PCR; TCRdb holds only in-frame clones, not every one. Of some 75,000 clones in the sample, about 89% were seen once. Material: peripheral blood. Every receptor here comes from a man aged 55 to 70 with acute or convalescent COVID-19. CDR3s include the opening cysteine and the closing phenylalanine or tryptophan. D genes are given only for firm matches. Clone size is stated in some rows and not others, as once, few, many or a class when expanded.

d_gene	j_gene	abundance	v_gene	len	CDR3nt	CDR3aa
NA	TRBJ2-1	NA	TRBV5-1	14	TGCGCCAGCAGCTATATCCTACAGGGGGAGGGGCAGTTCTTC	CASSYILQGEGQFF
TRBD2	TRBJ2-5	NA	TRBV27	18	TGTGCCAGCAGGAACCTATTAGCGGGAGGGCCTGGACAAGAGACCCAGTACTTC	CASRNLLAGGPGQETQYF
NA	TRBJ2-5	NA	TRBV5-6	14	TGTGCCAGCAGCGCAGGAGCGGGTACTGAGACCCAGTACTTC	CASSAGAGTETQYF
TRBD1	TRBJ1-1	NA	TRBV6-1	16	TGTGCCAGCAGTGTTGACAGGGGTGGCATGAACACTGAAGCTTTCTTT	CASSVDRGGMNTEAFF
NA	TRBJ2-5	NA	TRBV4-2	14	TGTGCCAGCAGCCAAGTCCTAGGTCAAGAGACCCAGTACTTC	CASSQVLGQETQYF
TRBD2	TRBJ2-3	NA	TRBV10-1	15	TGCGCCAGCAGCCGCCTAGCGGGAGTTTCAGATACGCAGTATTTT	CASSRLAGVSDTQYF
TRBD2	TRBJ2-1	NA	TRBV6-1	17	TGTGCCAGCAGTGACCGGACTAGCGGGAGGGCGTGGAATGAGCAGTTCTTC	CASSDRTSGRAWNEQFF
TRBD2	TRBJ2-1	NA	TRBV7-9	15	TGTGCCAGCAGTTATAGCGGGGCCCACTACAATGAGCAGTTCTTC	CASSYSGAHYNEQFF
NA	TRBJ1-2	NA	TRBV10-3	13	TGTGCCATCAGTGATGATCAGGGGTATGGCTACACCTTC	CAISDDQGYGYTF
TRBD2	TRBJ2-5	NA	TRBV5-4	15	TGTGCCAGCAGCATAAAGCGGGAGTGGGGGGAGACCCAGTACTTC	CASSIKREWGETQYF
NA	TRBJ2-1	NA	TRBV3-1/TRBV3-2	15	TGTGCCAGCAGCCAAGATTCGGGGGGCCACAATGAGCAGTTCTTC	CASSQDSGGHNEQFF
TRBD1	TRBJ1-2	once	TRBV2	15	TGTGCCAGCAGTGAACGGACAGGATTTAACTATGGCTACACCTTC	CASSERTGFNYGYTF
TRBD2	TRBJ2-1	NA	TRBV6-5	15	TGTGCCAGCAGTCGGGGGGGGAGCTCCTACAATGAGCAGTTCTTC	CASSRGGSSYNEQFF
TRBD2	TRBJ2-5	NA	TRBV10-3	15	TGTGCCATCAGTACTACGCGGGGGGGCCAAGAGACCCAGTACTTC	CAISTTRGGQETQYF
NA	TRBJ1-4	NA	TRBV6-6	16	TGTGCCAGCAGTTACGGACATCCCGCAACTAATGAAAAACTGTTTTTT	CASSYGHPATNEKLFF
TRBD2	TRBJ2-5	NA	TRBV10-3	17	TGTGCCATCAGTGATAGGGTGACTAGCGGGTACCAAGAGACCCAGTACTTC	CAISDRVTSGYQETQYF
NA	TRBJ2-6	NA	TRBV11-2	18	TGTGCCAGCAGCTTAGGCAGGGGGGCTCTCTCTGGGGCCAACGTCCTGACTTTC	CASSLGRGALSGANVLTF
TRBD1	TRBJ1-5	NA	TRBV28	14	TGTGCCAGCAGCTTGGACAGGGGTTATAGGCCCCAGCATTTT	CASSLDRGYRPQHF
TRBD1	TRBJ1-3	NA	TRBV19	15	TGTGCCAGTAGTCCACAGGGGTCTCCTGGAAACACCATATATTTT	CASSPQGSPGNTIYF
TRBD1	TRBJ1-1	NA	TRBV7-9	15	TGTGCCAGCAGCTTCGGCAGGGGGCTGGACACTGAAGCTTTCTTT	CASSFGRGLDTEAFF
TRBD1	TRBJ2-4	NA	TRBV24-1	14	TGTGCCACCAGTCCGGGACAGATCCCTCACATTCAGTACTTC	CATSPGQIPHIQYF
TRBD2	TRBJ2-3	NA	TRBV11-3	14	TGTGCCAGCAGCCGTAGCGGGGGGACAGATACGCAGTATTTT	CASSRSGGTDTQYF
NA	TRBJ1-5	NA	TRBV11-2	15	TGTGCCAGCAGCCCGCGGGGCGCGGGCAATCAGCCCCAGCATTTT	CASSPRGAGNQPQHF
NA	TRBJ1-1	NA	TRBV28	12	TGTGCCAGCACACGGACGGTGGGGGGTCCTTTCTTT	CASTRTVGGPFF
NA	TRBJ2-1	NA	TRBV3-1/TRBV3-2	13	TGTGCCAGCAGCCGGGCCTCTCAAAATGAGCAGTTCTTC	CASSRASQNEQFF
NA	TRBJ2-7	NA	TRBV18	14	TGTGCCAGCTCACCACCTGCAGGGGCCTACGAGCAGTACTTC	CASSPPAGAYEQYF
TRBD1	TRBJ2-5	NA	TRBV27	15	TGTGCCAGCAGTGCAAGGACAGGGCGGACGGAGACCCAGTACTTC	CASSARTGRTETQYF
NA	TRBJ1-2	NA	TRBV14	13	TGTGCCAGCAGCCCGCAGGGTTACTATGGCTACACCTTC	CASSPQGYYGYTF
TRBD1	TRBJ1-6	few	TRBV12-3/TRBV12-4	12	TGTGCCAGCCGCGACAGGGGGCTCCCCCTCCACTTT	CASRDRGLPLHF
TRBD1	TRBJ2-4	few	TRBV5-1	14	TGCGCCAGCAGCTTGGAGGGGACAGGGGAAATTCAGTACTTC	CASSLEGTGEIQYF
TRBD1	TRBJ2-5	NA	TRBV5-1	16	TGCGCCAGCAGCACACACGGGACAGGGGAGGGGGAGACCCAGTACTTC	CASSTHGTGEGETQYF
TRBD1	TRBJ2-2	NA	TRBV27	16	TGTGCCAGCAGGCGCCCGGGACAGGGGTTCACCGGGGAGCTGTTTTTT	CASRRPGQGFTGELFF
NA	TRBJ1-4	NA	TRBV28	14	TGTGCCAGCAGTTTATCCACCAGGGTAGGAAAACTGTTTTTT	CASSLSTRVGKLFF
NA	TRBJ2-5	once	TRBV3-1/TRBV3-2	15	TGTGCCAGCAGCTCACAGGTGACAGGCCAAGAGACCCAGTACTTC	CASSSQVTGQETQYF
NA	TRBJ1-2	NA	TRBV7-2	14	TGTGCCAGCAGCTTAGCGGGCCAGAACTATGGCTACACCTTC	CASSLAGQNYGYTF
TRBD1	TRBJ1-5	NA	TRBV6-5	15	TGTGCCAGCAGTTTTTCCGGGACAGGGGGACAGCCCCAGCATTTT	CASSFSGTGGQPQHF
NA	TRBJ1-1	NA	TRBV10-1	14	TGCGCCAGCAGTAGAACAGGGCTCGGCACTGAAGCTTTCTTT	CASSRTGLGTEAFF
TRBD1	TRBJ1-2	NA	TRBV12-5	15	TGTGCTAGTGGTGTGCCCGGGACAGATATCTATGGCTACACCTTC	CASGVPGTDIYGYTF
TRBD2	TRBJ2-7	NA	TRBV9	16	TGTGCCAGCAGCCCCCAGGCCACTAGCGGGCCTTACGAGCAGTACTTC	CASSPQATSGPYEQYF
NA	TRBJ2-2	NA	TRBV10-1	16	TGCGCCAGCAGTGAGTCACGGGGTACCGGGACCGGGGAGCTGTTTTTT	CASSESRGTGTGELFF
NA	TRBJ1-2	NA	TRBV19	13	TGTGCCAGTAGTATGGAGGGGAACTATGGCTACACCTTC	CASSMEGNYGYTF
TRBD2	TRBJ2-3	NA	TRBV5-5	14	TGTGCCAGCAGCTTTACTAGCGGAGGAGATACGCAGTATTTT	CASSFTSGGDTQYF
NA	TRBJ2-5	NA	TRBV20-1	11	TGCAGTGCTCCCAAGGAGGCTGTTCAGTACTTC	CSAPKEAVQYF
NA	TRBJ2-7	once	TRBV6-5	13	TGTGCCAGCAGTTACGGAGACCGTTACGAGCAGTACTTC	CASSYGDRYEQYF
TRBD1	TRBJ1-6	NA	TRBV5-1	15	TGCGCCAGCAGAGGGGACAGCTCCTATAATTCACCCCTCCACTTT	CASRGDSSYNSPLHF
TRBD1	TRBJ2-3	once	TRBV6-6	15	TGTGCCAGCAGCTTACAGGGGCCGGGCACAGATACGCAGTATTTT	CASSLQGPGTDTQYF
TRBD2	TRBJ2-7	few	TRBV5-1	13	TGCGCCAGCAGCCCGAGGCTAGCGGACGAGCAGTACTTC	CASSPRLADEQYF
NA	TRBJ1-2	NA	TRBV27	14	TGTGCCAGCAGTTCCAGGGTTATAGGCTATGGCTACACCTTC	CASSSRVIGYGYTF
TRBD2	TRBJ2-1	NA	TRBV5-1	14	TGCGCCAGCAGCACGGGACTAGCCGACAATGAGCAGTTCTTC	CASSTGLADNEQFF
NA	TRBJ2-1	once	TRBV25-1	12	TGTGCCAGCAGTAACCCTAGGGGGGAGCAGTTCTTC	CASSNPRGEQFF
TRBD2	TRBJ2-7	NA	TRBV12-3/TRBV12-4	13	TGTGCCAGCAGCGGGACTACCCGCAACGAGCAGTACTTC	CASSGTTRNEQYF
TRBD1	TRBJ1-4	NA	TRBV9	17	TGTGCCAGCAGCGTAGGTGAGACTGACAGGGGAACGGAAAAACTGTTTTTT	CASSVGETDRGTEKLFF
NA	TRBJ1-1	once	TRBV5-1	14	TGCGCCAGCAGCTTGGACAGCCTGGACACTGAAGCTTTCTTT	CASSLDSLDTEAFF
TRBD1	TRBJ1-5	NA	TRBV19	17	TGTGCCAGTAGTCCACAGGGGGCCCTAAATAGCAATCAGCCCCAGCATTTT	CASSPQGALNSNQPQHF
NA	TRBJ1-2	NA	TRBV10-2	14	TGCGCCAGCGCAACGGACAGAACTCACTATGGCTACACCTTC	CASATDRTHYGYTF
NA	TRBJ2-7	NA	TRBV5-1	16	TGCGCCAGCAGCTTGGGTTACGGGGGTAGGTCCTACGAGCAGTACTTC	CASSLGYGGRSYEQYF
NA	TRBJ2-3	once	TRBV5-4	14	TGTGCCAGCAGCGGGCCCACCCGCACAGATACGCAGTATTTT	CASSGPTRTDTQYF
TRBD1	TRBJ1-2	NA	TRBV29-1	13	TGCAGCGTTCGGACAGGGACTAACTATGGCTACACCTTC	CSVRTGTNYGYTF
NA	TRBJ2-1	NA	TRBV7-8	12	TGTGCCAGCAGCGCTGTAGTTAGTGAGCAGTTCTTC	CASSAVVSEQFF